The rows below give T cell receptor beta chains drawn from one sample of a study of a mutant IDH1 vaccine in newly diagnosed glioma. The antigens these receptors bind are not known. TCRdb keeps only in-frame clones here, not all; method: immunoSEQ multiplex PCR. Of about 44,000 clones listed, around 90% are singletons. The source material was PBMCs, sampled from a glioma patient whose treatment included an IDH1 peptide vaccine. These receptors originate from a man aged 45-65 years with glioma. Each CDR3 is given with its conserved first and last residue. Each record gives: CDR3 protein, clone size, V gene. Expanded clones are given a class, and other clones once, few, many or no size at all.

CAWSAPDTQYF | . | TRBV30
CASSGGQSSGANVLTF | . | TRBV5-6
CASSPPVGGEKLFF | . | TRBV7-9
CASSPTPRPTTSYGYTF | few | TRBV9
CASSASAGVFYEQYF | . | TRBV5-1
CASSFGGPNEQFF | . | TRBV13
CASSPGLIVNTGELFF | . | TRBV7-2
CASSLALAGVYEQYF | . | TRBV5-5
CASSDGGLSTDTQYF | . | TRBV10-1
CASSDLYKSGEAFF | . | TRBV6-1
CASSLGGDSNQPQHF | . | TRBV5-4
CASSRQGAGYQPQHF | . | TRBV4-1
CASSLFGQGLETQYF | . | TRBV5-4
CASSPGAKNIQYF | . | TRBV9
CASSGTGKIYEQYF | few | TRBV2
CASRPPAGPMYEQYF | . | TRBV21-1
CASSLFGQGETQYF | . | TRBV7-7
CASRGSYNSPLHF | . | TRBV7-8
CASSGKQGARLTDTQYF | . | TRBV19
CASSVGGGGGSGNTIYF | . | TRBV9
CASSQGRGRTYSNQPQHF | . | TRBV23-1
CASSQGALGPRAAQPQHF | . | TRBV4-1
CASSLTGAYGYTF | once | TRBV28
CASSFPGSDQPQHF | . | TRBV6-1
CASSPGHINAGELFF | once | TRBV5-6
CASSREPTVTGELFF | . | TRBV19
CASGRRTTNEKLFF | few | TRBV27
CATFDGREQYF | . | TRBV19
CASSFATGSYEQYF | once | TRBV7-8
CASSIPGNQPQHF | few | TRBV7-2
CASSPRTGYYEKLFF | . | TRBV18
CASSPHDGQSAYGYTF | . | TRBV4-2
CASSLSLGTNYGYTF | once | TRBV27
CASSADRAGGYTF | . | TRBV9
CASKRRDRVMDEQFF | . | TRBV2
CASGGTWDPTYEQYF | . | TRBV4-1
CASSLNTGTAEETQYF | . | TRBV18
CASSSGLEKNLIYNEQFF | . | TRBV5-4
CASSRPGDTLYGYTF | . | TRBV28
CSVEDLAGGWNEQFF | . | TRBV29-1
CASSNNTTGGLYFYEQYF | once | TRBV7-9
CASQERSEALYGYTF | . | TRBV4-2
CASSSLTDLPGELFF | . | TRBV7-9
CASSPDRQGGLGYTF | . | TRBV4-3
CASSLSLAGSRDEQFF | . | TRBV11-2
CASSSPRGGYYEQYF | . | TRBV28
CASSSGLSYNEQFF | . | TRBV19
CASSFAQGGSNQPQHF | . | TRBV6-6
CASSFGVYQETQYF | . | TRBV5-1
CASSDDGIPTIYF | once | TRBV6-4